These T cell receptor beta chains were read from a single sample in a study of blood T cell repertoires in COVID-19. Measured with immunoSEQ multiplex PCR; TCRdb has only the in-frame clones, and not every one. The sample yields a few hundred thousand clones, roughly 77% seen once. Material: PBMCs or T cells enriched from blood (not recorded which). The receptors originated from a man in his forties who had recovered from COVID-19. Both conserved end residues are part of each CDR3. Fields, in order: CDR3 DNA, CDR3 protein, clone size, D gene, J gene, V gene. The D gene is left open where the match is weak. Part of the rows lack a size; the others show once, few, many or a class for expanded clones.

DNA: TGTGCCAGCAGCCAAGAAGAGTTTTCGACTATACCCTACAATGAGCAGTTCTTC
CDR3: CASSQEEFSTIPYNEQFF
size: once
D: .
J: TRBJ2-1
V: TRBV14

DNA: TGTGCCAGCAGCCAAGACAGGGAGGGCGATGGCTACACCTTC
CDR3: CASSQDREGDGYTF
size: .
D: .
J: TRBJ1-2
V: TRBV4-2

DNA: TGTGCCAGCAGCTTAGACAGAATACATGGCTACACCTTC
CDR3: CASSLDRIHGYTF
size: few
D: .
J: TRBJ1-2
V: TRBV7-9

DNA: TGCGCCAGCAGCCTCCGGGACGGGGGGGCGGGGGATACGCAGTATTTT
CDR3: CASSLRDGGAGDTQYF
size: .
D: TRBD2
J: TRBJ2-3
V: TRBV5-1

DNA: TGTGCCTGGAGTCTTAAAACCATAGCTGGAAACACCATATATTTT
CDR3: CAWSLKTIAGNTIYF
size: .
D: .
J: TRBJ1-3
V: TRBV30

DNA: TGTGCCAGCAGTGTTACCGGCTACGAGCAGTACTTC
CDR3: CASSVTGYEQYF
size: .
D: .
J: TRBJ2-7
V: TRBV2

DNA: TGTGCCAGCTCACCAGGTCCGCCCGGACAGGGGCGTGAAAAACTGTTTTTT
CDR3: CASSPGPPGQGREKLFF
size: .
D: TRBD1
J: TRBJ1-4
V: TRBV18

DNA: TGTGCAAGTCGCTTACAGAACACTGAAGCTTTCTTT
CDR3: CASRLQNTEAFF
size: .
D: .
J: TRBJ1-1
V: TRBV12-2

DNA: TGTGCCAGCAGCCCCACCGGGACTAGCGGCCCACGCAAGGGTTTT
CDR3: CASSPTGTSGPRKGF
size: .
D: TRBD2
J: TRBJ2-3
V: TRBV5-8

DNA: TGCGCCAGCAGCCAAGGGTCACAGGGATTTGACACTGAAGCTTTCTTT
CDR3: CASSQGSQGFDTEAFF
size: once
D: .
J: TRBJ1-1
V: TRBV4-1

DNA: TGCAGCGTTATCGGGACAGGGGGCGCAGGTCAGCCCCAGCATTTT
CDR3: CSVIGTGGAGQPQHF
size: .
D: TRBD1
J: TRBJ1-5
V: TRBV29-1

DNA: TGTGCCACCAGCAGAGAGAGGAACAGGAACTACGAGCAGTACTTC
CDR3: CATSRERNRNYEQYF
size: .
D: .
J: TRBJ2-7
V: TRBV15

DNA: TGCGCCAGCAGCTTGGAGCCTAGCGGATCCTACGAGCAGTACTTC
CDR3: CASSLEPSGSYEQYF
size: .
D: TRBD2
J: TRBJ2-7
V: TRBV5-1

DNA: TGTGCCAGCAGCCCAGGGGTTCCCACAGATACGCAGTATTTT
CDR3: CASSPGVPTDTQYF
size: .
D: .
J: TRBJ2-3
V: TRBV7-9

DNA: TGTGCCAGCAGTCGGAATCAGCCCCAGCATTTT
CDR3: CASSRNQPQHF
size: once
D: .
J: TRBJ1-5
V: TRBV5-8

DNA: TGTGCCAGCAGTTTTTCACGCCAGGGGCGCACTGAAGCTTTCTTT
CDR3: CASSFSRQGRTEAFF
size: once
D: .
J: TRBJ1-1
V: TRBV27

DNA: TGTGCCAGCAGCTTGGGACAAACAAGGAATACGCAGTATTTT
CDR3: CASSLGQTRNTQYF
size: .
D: .
J: TRBJ2-3
V: TRBV5-6

DNA: TGTGCCAGCAGCCAAGGGTCGGGGGGCACTGAAGCTTTCTTT
CDR3: CASSQGSGGTEAFF
size: .
D: .
J: TRBJ1-1
V: TRBV3-1/TRBV3-2

DNA: TGCGCCAGCAGCTTGGACAGGGAGGGGCCTTACGAGCAGTACTTC
CDR3: CASSLDREGPYEQYF
size: many
D: .
J: TRBJ2-7
V: TRBV5-1

DNA: TGTGCCAGCAGTGAACCCGGACTGCCGAGCTCCTACGAGCAGTACTTC
CDR3: CASSEPGLPSSYEQYF
size: once
D: .
J: TRBJ2-7
V: TRBV6-1

DNA: TGTGCCACCCACAAAGGGGGTGATAGCAATCAGCCCCAGCATTTT
CDR3: CATHKGGDSNQPQHF
size: .
D: .
J: TRBJ1-5
V: TRBV19

DNA: TGTGCCAGCAGCTCCTGGGACAGTAATTCACCCCTCCACTTT
CDR3: CASSSWDSNSPLHF
size: many
D: TRBD1
J: TRBJ1-6
V: TRBV5-4

DNA: TGTGCCAGTAAAAAAGATAGTTCAAGCTCCTACGAGCAGTACTTC
CDR3: CASKKDSSSSYEQYF
size: .
D: .
J: TRBJ2-7
V: TRBV19

DNA: TGCGCCAGCAGCTCGTTCAAACTTAGCGGGGGGCCCCGGGCCTACGAGCAGTACTTC
CDR3: CASSSFKLSGGPRAYEQYF
size: .
D: TRBD2
J: TRBJ2-7
V: TRBV5-1

DNA: TGTGCCACCAGTGATTTAAGAGCTAGCGAGCAGTACTTC
CDR3: CATSDLRASEQYF
size: .
D: .
J: TRBJ2-7
V: TRBV24-1

DNA: TGTGCCAGCAGCTGGGGACCTAGCGGGAGGGGAGATACGCAGTATTTT
CDR3: CASSWGPSGRGDTQYF
size: .
D: TRBD2
J: TRBJ2-3
V: TRBV5-6

DNA: TGTGCCTGGAGCCATAGTTACCCCGGTGGGGCCAACGTCCTGACTTTC
CDR3: CAWSHSYPGGANVLTF
size: .
D: .
J: TRBJ2-6
V: TRBV30

DNA: TGTGCCAGCAGCTTAGAAGCGGGAGGGAACCACGAGCAGTACTTC
CDR3: CASSLEAGGNHEQYF
size: few
D: TRBD2
J: TRBJ2-7
V: TRBV7-9

DNA: TGTGCCAGCAGTGAAGCGAGGCAGGGGGGATACGAGCAGTACTTC
CDR3: CASSEARQGGYEQYF
size: .
D: .
J: TRBJ2-7
V: TRBV6-1

DNA: TGTGCCAGCAGCTTTGGGACAGGGGACTCCTACGAGCAGTACTTC
CDR3: CASSFGTGDSYEQYF
size: .
D: TRBD1
J: TRBJ2-7
V: TRBV5-8

DNA: TGTGCCAGTAGTTGGGGCCAGGGTAATGAAAAACTGTTTTTT
CDR3: CASSWGQGNEKLFF
size: .
D: .
J: TRBJ1-4
V: TRBV19

DNA: TGTGCCAGCAGCACAGGGACAGGGCCCCTTTATGGCTACACCTTC
CDR3: CASSTGTGPLYGYTF
size: .
D: TRBD1
J: TRBJ1-2
V: TRBV5-6